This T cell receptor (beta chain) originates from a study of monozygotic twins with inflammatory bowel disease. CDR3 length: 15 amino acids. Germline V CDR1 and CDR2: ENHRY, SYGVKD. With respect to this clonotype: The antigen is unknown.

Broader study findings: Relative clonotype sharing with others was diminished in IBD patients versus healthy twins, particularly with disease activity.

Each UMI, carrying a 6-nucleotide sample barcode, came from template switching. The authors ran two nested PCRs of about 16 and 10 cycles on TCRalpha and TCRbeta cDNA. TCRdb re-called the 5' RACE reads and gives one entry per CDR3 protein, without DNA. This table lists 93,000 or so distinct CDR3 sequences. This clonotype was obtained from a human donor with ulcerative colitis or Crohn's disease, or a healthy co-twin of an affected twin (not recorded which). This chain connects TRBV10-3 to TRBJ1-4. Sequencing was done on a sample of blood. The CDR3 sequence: CAISGGGPTGEKLFF.